These 22 T cell receptor beta chains were sequenced from one sample in a study of Tregs in tolerant kidney transplant recipients. Data came from immunoSEQ multiplex PCR; TCRdb stores just in-frame clones and leaves some out. The table lists about 56,000 clones, around 82% of them singletons. The specimen sequenced was CD4+ T cells from blood. The receptors come from a human donor in good health.

The gene calls are TRBV18 and TRBJ2-7; a possible D gene is TRBD2 (6 bases). CDR3 length: 14 amino acids. Germline V gene data show CDR1 as KGHSH and CDR2 as LQKENI. Trimming cost V 3 bases and J 1 base, with 10 bases left between them. CDR3 nucleotide sequence: TGTGCCAGCTCACCTGGGACTCGATCCTACGAGCAGTACTTC. Translation gives CASSPGTRSYEQYF.

The chain joins TRBV7-2 to TRBJ2-3; tentatively, D is TRBD1 or TRBD2 (6 bases each). The CDR3 sequence is 15 residues long. V lost 6 bases, J lost 1 base, and 14 bases lay in between. CDR1 SGHTA and CDR2 FQGNSA come from the germline V gene. CDR3 amino acids: CASRPRRGGTDTQYF. The DNA of the CDR3 is TGTGCCAGCAGACCGAGGAGGGGGGGCACAGATACGCAGTATTTT.

The V and J genes are TRBV4-2 and TRBJ1-2; a weak D match, TRBD1 (5 bases). The germline V and J ends were trimmed by 0 bases and 4 bases, with 18 bases remaining between them. Germline V gives CDR1 LGHNA, CDR2 YNFKEQ. This CDR3 is built from 17 residues. The chain's CDR3 is CASSQELSGHPGYGYTF. For the CDR3, the DNA is TGTGCCAGCAGCCAAGAATTAAGTGGACACCCTGGCTATGGCTACACCTTC.

The gene calls are TRBV21-1 and TRBJ1-3; the table calls TRBD1, which could not be checked here. TRBV21-1 is termed a pseudogene. The CDR3 extends over 16 amino acids. CDR3 in amino acids: CASSEMDSSSGNTIYF. The DNA for the CDR3 is TGTGCCAGCAGCGAAATGGACAGCAGCTCTGGAAACACCATATATTTT.

V gene TRBV5-4 combines with J gene TRBJ2-1; TRBD2 aligns across 10 bases. The trim removed 4 bases at V and 4 bases at J, leaving 8 bases unmatched. There are 16 residues in the CDR3. CDR1 and CDR2 (germline): SGHNT, YYREEE (reference sequence). CDR3 protein: CASSQTTSGSYNEQFF. The CDR3 region has the DNA TGTGCCAGCAGCCAGACGACTAGCGGGTCTTACAATGAGCAGTTCTTC.

This clone has just one count. One junction end disagrees with the germline gene, perhaps due to a read error. The sample holds other DNA sequences that translate to the same CDR3. The V and J genes are TRBV7-8 and TRBJ1-1; D is uncertain. The CDR3 contains 15 residues. Germline V gene sequence: CDR1 SGHVS, CDR2 FQNEAQ. CDR3 coding DNA: TGTGCCAGCAGCTCCAGACGGATATCGAACACCGAAGCTTTCTTT. Its protein is CASSSRRISNTEAFF. The full variable domain, rest sourced from reference TRBV7-8 and TRBJ1-1, is GAGVSQSPRYKVAKRGQDVALRCDPISGHVSLFWYQQALGQGPEFLTYFQNEAQLDKSGLPSDRFFAERPEGSVSTLKIQRTQQEDSAVYLCASSSRRISNTEAFFGQGTRLTVV.

The chain uses TRBV7-2 and TRBJ2-2; perhaps TRBD2 as D (5 bases). Per the germline V gene, CDR1 is SGHTA and CDR2 is FQGNSA. The CDR3 has 15 residues. V gave up 5 bases and J gave up 5 bases, with 15 bases separating them. CDR3 DNA: TGTGCCAGCAGCCCGACTAACTCACGGACCGGGGAGCTGTTTTTT. Its translation is CASSPTNSRTGELFF.

This chain uses TRBV25-1 with TRBJ2-1; 12 bases align to TRBD2. V gave up 6 bases and J gave up 3 bases; unmatched junction bases: 3. Germline lookup yields CDR1 MGHDK and CDR2 SYGVNS. The CDR3 has 15 residues. CDR3 sequence (DNA): TGTGCCAGCAGGACTAGCGGGAGCGACTACAATGAGCAGTTCTTC. Translating it yields CASRTSGSDYNEQFF.

This clone was counted only a few times. This rearrangement joins TRBV21-1 to TRBJ1-1. TRBV21-1 is designated a pseudogene. This CDR3 region has 19 residues. This chain's CDR3 is CASSKVPGGPFCPNTEAFF. As DNA, the CDR3 is TGTGCCAGCAGCAAGGTCCCGGGGGGCCCCTTTTGCCCAAACACTGAAGCTTTCTTT.

CDR3: CASSPTPRGTGELFF. CDR3 nucleotides: TGTGCCAGCAGCCCGACTCCCCGGGGGACCGGGGAGCTGTTTTTT. V usage is TRBV6-1 and J usage is TRBJ2-2, with a tentative D call TRBD2 (6 bases). V was trimmed by 6 bases and J by 5 bases, leaving 16 bases between them. This CDR3 contains 15 residues. Per the germline V gene, CDR1 is MNHNS and CDR2 is SASEGT.

The chain employs TRBV6-5 and TRBJ1-5, with 8 bases aligning to TRBD1. This CDR3 comprises 16 residues. Germline V lookup: CDR1 MNHEY, CDR2 SVGAGI. J was trimmed by 1 base and V by 4 bases; bases with no gene match: 6. CDR3 in amino acids: CASSLTGDLSNQPQHF. The CDR3 coding sequence is TGTGCCAGCAGTTTGACAGGGGATCTGAGCAATCAGCCCCAGCATTTT.

Written as DNA, the CDR3 is TGCGCCAGCAGCTTTGACAGGGCCCAAGAGACCCAGTACTTC. Its translation: CASSFDRAQETQYF. V is TRBV5-1 and J is TRBJ2-5, with TRBD1 identical over 7 bases. Germline CDR1 and CDR2: SGHRS and YFSETQ. CDR3 size: 14 residues. With 2 bases clipped from V and 1 base from J, the junction kept 2 bases outside the gene matches.

The genes are TRBV28 and TRBJ1-3; D uncertain. Deletions cut 1 base from V and 0 bases from J, with 1 base between. The length of the CDR3 is 13 residues. CDR1 is MDHEN and CDR2 is SYDVKM in the germline V gene. The DNA for the CDR3 is TGTGCCAGCAGTTTATCCTCTGGAAACACCATATATTTT. It is translated as CASSLSSGNTIYF.

This clone was seen a handful of times. The chain joins TRBV27 to TRBJ1-5, with D possibly being TRBD1 (5 bases). This CDR3 is 16 amino acids long. Germline CDR1 and CDR2: MNHEY and SMNVEV (reference sequence). The V end lost 6 bases, the J end lost 1 base, and 16 bases lay between the germline ends. The CDR3 here is CASRGRGNVSNQPQHF. CDR3 DNA sequence: TGTGCCAGCAGGGGGAGGGGAAATGTCAGCAATCAGCCCCAGCATTTT.

The chain carries TRBV12-5 and TRBJ2-7; maybe TRBD1 (6 bases). The germline V and J ends were trimmed by 4 bases and 8 bases, with 18 bases remaining between them. CDR1 is LGHNT, CDR2 FRNRAP, per germline. The CDR3 sequence is 14 residues long. CDR3 in DNA: TGTGCTAGTGGTTCAGGGGATTACGCTACGAAGCAGTACTTC. Translating gives CASGSGDYATKQYF.

In this sample, this clone turned up a few times. CDR3: CASSPSTNGYTF. The CDR3, as DNA: TGTGCCAGCTCACCATCGACGAATGGCTACACCTTC. V is TRBV18 and J is TRBJ1-2; unclear D gene. Germline CDR1 is KGHSH and CDR2 is LQKENI. The ends were cut back, 2 bases at V and 6 bases at J, with 7 bases in the middle. The CDR3 is 12 residues long.

J is TRBJ1-4 and V is TRBV19, with 7 bases aligning to TRBD1. The CDR3 sequence is 15 residues long. In germline, CDR1 is LNHDA, CDR2 SQIVND (reference sequence). J was trimmed by 7 bases and V by 4 bases; bases with no gene match: 9. CDR3 in amino acids: CASSTLGGSGEKLFF. CDR3 sequence (DNA): TGTGCCAGTAGTACCCTAGGGGGCTCGGGTGAAAAACTGTTTTTT.

The genes are TRBV6-1 and TRBJ1-5; 9 bases align to TRBD1. The CDR3 runs to 16 residues. V lost 4 bases to trimming and J lost 2 bases; unmatched junction nucleotides: 6. Germline CDR1 and CDR2: MNHNS and SASEGT. CDR3 residues: CASSARTGVGNQPQHF. Written as DNA, the CDR3 is TGTGCCAGCAGTGCTCGGACAGGGGTTGGCAATCAGCCCCAGCATTTT.

In DNA, the CDR3 is TGTGCCAGCAGCCCCCGTCAAGGAACTAATGAAAAACTGTTTTTT. Amino acids: CASSPRQGTNEKLFF. V and J are TRBV6-5 and TRBJ1-4, with D unclear. CDR1 MNHEY and CDR2 SVGAGI come from the germline V gene. With 6 bases removed from V and 1 base from J, the gap between germline ends came to 12 bases. This CDR3 contains 15 residues.

This chain joins TRBV19 and TRBJ1-3, with unresolved D. The CDR3 is 16 residues long. Trimming cost V 5 bases and J 4 bases, with 18 bases left between them. Germline V gene lookup returns CDR1 LNHDA and CDR2 SQIVND (reference sequence). Here the CDR3 reads CASSLHTTSKGNTIYF. The CDR3 nucleotides read TGTGCCAGTAGTCTCCACACCACGAGTAAGGGAAACACCATATATTTT.

The rearrangement links TRBV4-2 to TRBJ1-1; weak D call: TRBD1 (5 bases). V was pared by 1 base and J by 5 bases, with 11 bases between. This CDR3 has 14 residues. The V gene's germline CDR1 is LGHNA and CDR2 YNFKEQ. In DNA, the CDR3 is TGTGCCAGCAGCCAAGTTGGGGGACGGACTGAAGCTTTCTTT. It encodes CASSQVGGRTEAFF.

The rearrangement joins TRBV6-5 to TRBJ1-6; D may be TRBD1 (6 bases). V lost 9 bases to trimming and J lost 9 bases, with 15 bases between them. Germline loops: CDR1 MNHEY, CDR2 SVGAGI. CDR3 length equals 13 residues. Written as DNA, the CDR3 is TGTGCCAGTTTACGGGGGCGGGGTTCACCCCTCCACTTT. Translating it yields CASLRGRGSPLHF.